These 6 T cell receptor beta chains share one sample of origin, sequenced in a study of response to subunit inactivated influenza vaccine. MiXCR, applied by TCRdb to the RT-PCR reads, yields one record per CDR3 protein. Seen here are roughly 710,000 distinct CDR3 sequences, 12% to 15% observed once, and the top ten hold about 7.4%. The sample here was PBMCs from blood, taken approximately 15 days before vaccination. The receptors were sampled from a man aged 50-59 years who received an inactivated influenza vaccine.

The genes are TRBV20-1 and TRBJ2-7; a possible D gene is TRBD1 (5 bases). The germline gives CDR1 DFQATT, CDR2 SNEGSKA (reference sequence). V gave up 0 bases and J gave up 2 bases, with 17 bases separating them. This CDR3 contains 16 residues. The CDR3 sequence: CSAREFVTRQPYEQYF. CDR3 nucleotide sequence: TGCAGTGCTAGAGAGTTTGTTACCCGACAGCCCTACGAGCAGTACTTC.

V usage is TRBV10-2 and J usage is TRBJ1-5; 7 nucleotides match TRBD1. The V gene end was trimmed by 3 bases and the J gene end by 6 bases; junction bases not matched to a gene: 5. CDR1 is WSHSY and CDR2 is SAAADI in the germline V gene. The CDR3 runs 14 residues. CDR3 region: CASSDGRGGQPQHF. DNA of the CDR3: TGCGCCAGCAGTGATGGCAGGGGGGGTCAGCCCCAGCATTTT.

A few counts support this clonotype. V usage is TRBV7-6 and J usage is TRBJ2-7; D gene unclear. Deletions cut 1 base from V and 7 bases from J, with 14 bases between. This CDR3 has 14 amino acids. Looked up from germline, CDR1 is SGHVS and CDR2 is FNYEAQ. CDR3 sequence (DNA): TGTGCCAGCAGCTTAGGAACGGGTTCTTGGGAGCAGTACTTC. This sequence encodes CASSLGTGSWEQYF.

This rearrangement joins TRBV11-1 to TRBJ2-7; TRBD2 aligns across 7 bases. The CDR3 has 13 amino acids. Germline-derived CDR1 and CDR2 are SGHAT and FQDESV (reference sequence). V was clipped by 5 bases and J by 3 bases; unmatched bases: 4. This CDR3 is CASSRPGGYEQYF. DNA of the CDR3: TGTGCCAGCAGCCGACCGGGGGGCTACGAGCAGTACTTC.

V is TRBV24-1 and J is TRBJ1-2; perhaps TRBD1 as D (5 bases). V lost 6 bases, J lost 4 bases, and 14 bases lay in between. In germline, CDR1 is KGHDR, CDR2 SFDVKD. This CDR3 is 14 amino acids long. The DNA of the CDR3 is TGTGCCACCAGTAAGCAGGGATCGGGCTATGGCTACACCTTC. It encodes CATSKQGSGYGYTF.

This clonotype has only a few counts. The chain joins TRBV12-3 or TRBV12-4 to TRBJ2-5, with 7 bases matching TRBD2. This CDR3 spans 14 amino acids. V lost 3 bases, J lost 5 bases, and 6 bases stayed unmatched. The CDR3 sequence: CASSFGGSGETQYF. CDR3 sequence (DNA): TGTGCCAGCAGTTTCGGCGGGAGTGGCGAGACCCAGTACTTC.